This TCR beta chain was recorded in a study of cytomegalovirus exposure and HLA in healthy donors. Researchers ran the PCR with 60 Vbeta and 13 Jbeta primers. Sequencing used immunoSEQ multiplex PCR; TCRdb keeps in-frame clones, though not all of them. Of 200,000 to 250,000 clones in the sample, more than 65% are singletons; the top ten hold about 1.5%. Broader study findings: TCR sequences were mostly rare, though some public TCRs occurred in many donors.

This clone has only one observation. Its target is unknown. The CDR3 length is 14 residues. CDR1 is SGHKS, CDR2 YYEKEE, per germline (reference sequence). Trimming left V 4 bases short and J 2 bases short, with 13 bases between. Each donor was nominally healthy when sampled (though unrecorded immune exposures were likely). J is TRBJ2-7 and V is TRBV5-5; possible D gene TRBD1, 6 bases. The sample was PBMCs. The TCR comes from a man aged 50-60 years in good health and CMV-seronegative. The CDR3 nucleotides are TGTGCCAGCAGCCCCACCTGGGGGCCCTACGAGCAGTACTTC. Encoded protein: CASSPTWGPYEQYF.